The present entry profiles one T cell receptor beta chain with its context. The table lists this clonotype with a few counts. This clone's antigen is unknown. No base quality information exists; no much larger clone differs at one position. V and J lose 5 bases and 5 bases, and a span of 18 bases separates them. Counted from cysteine to phenylalanine, this CDR3 has 14 amino acids. Kept here is only the CDR3 DNA, which spans 42 bases and is read in frame from base 1. CDR1 and CDR2, looked up from the germline V gene, are SQVTM and ANQGSEA. TCR cDNA was made using 5'RACE template switching, a step that added a universal primer site and unique molecular identifiers. Priming of cDNA synthesis was performed from both the TCR alpha and TCR beta constant segments. Two PCR steps were used to amplify libraries, with sample barcodes and sequencing adapters being added in the second step. Sequencing of libraries was performed on Illumina HiSeq 2500 (2x100 bp) or NovaSeq (2x150 bp). Turning to the authors' computational methods: Reads were demultiplexed and collapsed into UMI consensus sequences with MIGEC, and V(D)J alignment was performed with MiXCR. Using edgeR on replicate PBMC samples, clonotypes were called vaccine-responding if FDR was below 0.01 and the log2 fold change was above 5 up to day 15. CD4 or CD8 identity was assigned to each bulk clonotype according to whether the clonotype was present at higher abundance in the sequenced CD4 repertoire or the sequenced CD8 repertoire. TCRdb handled the public reads itself, with Q25 trimming in fastp and clone calling in MiXCR, and kept productive beta chains. Rows matching on CDR3 protein sequence are summarized as one entry with the most common DNA and genes. V and J calls and clone size were set by TCRdb, not the authors. A total of 510,000 or so distinct CDR3 sequences appear in this sample, approximately 21% of them only once. The top ten hold about 13% of the sample.

What this sample's treatment or condition label stands for: live attenuated yellow fever vaccine strain. At each blood-draw timepoint, two biological replicates of bulk PBMCs were obtained. PBMCs were isolated from peripheral blood using a standard Ficoll-Paque protocol. RNA was extracted with TriZol from bulk PBMCs, CD4 and CD8 fractions, and dextramer-positive and dextramer-negative fractions. The source of the sample is a study of T cells after yellow fever vaccination (dated by TCRdb to between 2018 and 2021). In the study overall: The SMART-Seq v4 Ultra Low Input RNA kit was used to prepare libraries from fractions with low cell numbers. Two healthy male donors made up the cohort, one aged 18 to 29 years and the other aged 30 to 40 years. To track T-cell clones before and after primary and booster YFV17D yellow fever vaccination, bulk TCR alpha and beta repertoires were sequenced longitudinally. Blood was drawn at multiple timepoints before and after primary and secondary immunization, with bulk PBMC replicates and cell subsets isolated.

Results the study describes overall, beyond this receptor: A small fraction of clonotypes showed up in both the CD4 and CD8 compartments, probably as a result of convergent recombination. FACS-sorted repertoires could contain abundant contaminating clonotypes from the bulk population, so computational filtering was required. After the booster, most of the clones that had expanded following primary vaccination were detected again (approximately 96% of CD4 and around 88% of CD8), which suggests that memory was broadly maintained. Only a couple of donors were included in the study, so the extent to which the findings can be generalized is limited. Compared with the primary T-cell response, the secondary T-cell response was weaker but faster, peaking on day 5 rather than day 15.

The specimen was PBMCs, collected 15 days after the yellow fever booster vaccination. The origin of this receptor is a man aged 25 to 40 who received the YFV17D yellow fever vaccine. The rearranged segments are TRBV29-1 and TRBJ2-5, and TRBD2 may be the D gene, going by 6 matching bases. The DNA is TGCAGCGTTCCGGAATGGGGGAGGAAGGAGACCCAGTACTTC. This codes for CSVPEWGRKETQYF.